Listed below are T cell receptor beta chains from one sample, sequenced in a study of T cells in Graves' hyperthyroidism and ophthalmopathy. TCRdb analysed the multiplex PCR reads with MiXCR anew, one entry per CDR3 protein. Seen here are about 400,000 distinct CDR3 sequences, around 13% observed once, and the top ten hold roughly 4.8%. Sequences were obtained from blood. All receptors come from a woman aged 18-35 years with Graves' hyperthyroidism. The CDR3 runs from the conserved cysteine through the conserved F or W. D genes are given only for firm matches. Expanded clones are given a class, and other clones once, few, many or no size at all.

DNA: TGTGCCAGTAGTGTGGAGCGGGGCACAGATACGCAGTATTTT
CDR3: CASSVERGTDTQYF
D: .
length: 14
size: .
J: TRBJ2-3
V: TRBV19

DNA: TGTGCCAGCAGCCAAGCGGGGAGCATTCAGTACTTC
CDR3: CASSQAGSIQYF
D: .
length: 12
size: .
J: TRBJ2-4
V: TRBV3-1

DNA: TGTGCCAGCAGTATCGACAGGGGAACTAATGAAAAACTGTTTTTT
CDR3: CASSIDRGTNEKLFF
D: TRBD1
length: 15
size: many
J: TRBJ1-4
V: TRBV25-1

DNA: TGTGCCAGCAGGGCGGGGATCACTGAAGCTTTCTTT
CDR3: CASRAGITEAFF
D: .
length: 12
size: many
J: TRBJ1-1
V: TRBV12-3/TRBV12-4

DNA: TGTGCCAGCAGCTTGGGCGAGACCGAGCAGTACTTC
CDR3: CASSLGETEQYF
D: .
length: 12
size: many
J: TRBJ2-7
V: TRBV11-1

DNA: TGCGCCAGCAGCCAGAACGCAGGGTACACTGAAGCTTTCTTT
CDR3: CASSQNAGYTEAFF
D: .
length: 14
size: many
J: TRBJ1-1
V: TRBV4-3

DNA: TGCAGTGCTAGAGATCCGGGAGGGGGGGACGTCACTGAAGCTTTCTTT
CDR3: CSARDPGGGDVTEAFF
D: .
length: 16
size: few
J: TRBJ1-1
V: TRBV20-1

DNA: TGTGCCAGCAGTTACAGACCCGAAGCTTTCTTT
CDR3: CASSYRPEAFF
D: .
length: 11
size: many
J: TRBJ1-1
V: TRBV6-2/TRBV6-3

DNA: TGCAGCGTTGAACGGGCACTCACGAACACTGAAGCTTTCTTT
CDR3: CSVERALTNTEAFF
D: .
length: 14
size: many
J: TRBJ1-1
V: TRBV29-1

DNA: TGTGCCAGCAGTTTAAGGTCTAGGAGCACAGATACGCAGTATTTT
CDR3: CASSLRSRSTDTQYF
D: .
length: 15
size: many
J: TRBJ2-3
V: TRBV27

DNA: TGTGCCAGCAGCTTTAATCCTAAGGACTACAATAATTCACCCCTCCACTTT
CDR3: CASSFNPKDYNNSPLHF
D: .
length: 17
size: .
J: TRBJ1-6
V: TRBV7-9

DNA: TGTGCCAGCAGCCAATACCAAGAGACCCAGTACTTC
CDR3: CASSQYQETQYF
D: .
length: 12
size: many
J: TRBJ2-5
V: TRBV3-1

DNA: TGCGCCAGCAGCTTGGTTGCCAGCTACGAGCAGTACTTC
CDR3: CASSLVASYEQYF
D: .
length: 13
size: many
J: TRBJ2-7
V: TRBV5-1

DNA: TGTGCCAGCAGCTTGGGCGAGGGTGATGGCTACACCTTC
CDR3: CASSLGEGDGYTF
D: .
length: 13
size: few
J: TRBJ1-2
V: TRBV5-6

DNA: TGTGCCAGCAGTGCCCGACAGGGGGTTAGCAATCAGCCCCAGCATTTT
CDR3: CASSARQGVSNQPQHF
D: TRBD1
length: 16
size: many
J: TRBJ1-5
V: TRBV12-3/TRBV12-4

DNA: TGCGCGCTATCCAACTATGGCTACACCTTC
CDR3: CALSNYGYTF
D: .
length: 10
size: many
J: TRBJ1-2
V: TRBV20-1

DNA: TGTGCCAGCAGTGACCCCCCCGGGACAGGTTACGAGCAGTACTTC
CDR3: CASSDPPGTGYEQYF
D: TRBD1
length: 15
size: few
J: TRBJ2-7
V: TRBV6-1

DNA: TGTGCCAGCAGCATGCGGGACTCAATGTACGAGCAGTACTTC
CDR3: CASSMRDSMYEQYF
D: .
length: 14
size: few
J: TRBJ2-7
V: TRBV11-1

DNA: TGCGCCAGCAACCAAGCTTCGCGGAACCCCACAGATACGCAGTATTTT
CDR3: CASNQASRNPTDTQYF
D: .
length: 16
size: .
J: TRBJ2-3
V: TRBV4-3

DNA: TGTGCCAGCAGGCCCCCCGGGTCCAGCAATCAGCCCCAGCATTTT
CDR3: CASRPPGSSNQPQHF
D: .
length: 15
size: many
J: TRBJ1-5
V: TRBV7-2

DNA: TGTGCCAGCTCACCACCAGGGGGAGACATCTACGAGCAGTACTTC
CDR3: CASSPPGGDIYEQYF
D: .
length: 15
size: few
J: TRBJ2-7
V: TRBV18

DNA: TGTGCCAGCAGTACCTCAGCGGGAGGGCCGCAGTTCTTC
CDR3: CASSTSAGGPQFF
D: TRBD2
length: 13
size: few
J: TRBJ2-1
V: TRBV27

DNA: TGCAGCGTTGAGGAGGGCAGGCCTTTCTATGGCTACACCTTC
CDR3: CSVEEGRPFYGYTF
D: .
length: 14
size: once
J: TRBJ1-2
V: TRBV29-1

DNA: TGCAGTGCTACGACAGGGGTTGACTACGAGCAGTACTTC
CDR3: CSATTGVDYEQYF
D: TRBD1
length: 13
size: many
J: TRBJ2-7
V: TRBV20-1

DNA: TGTGCCAGCACTAAAAGGACTAGCGGGAGGAATGAGCAGTTCTTC
CDR3: CASTKRTSGRNEQFF
D: TRBD2
length: 15
size: many
J: TRBJ2-1
V: TRBV6-1

DNA: TGTGCCAGCAGCATCCGGGGCGAAGAGACCCAGTACTTC
CDR3: CASSIRGEETQYF
D: .
length: 13
size: many
J: TRBJ2-5
V: TRBV11-2

DNA: TGTGCCAGCAGCCCGAAAGACAGGGGCATGAGCAACGAGCAGTACTTC
CDR3: CASSPKDRGMSNEQYF
D: TRBD1
length: 16
size: many
J: TRBJ2-7
V: TRBV7-9

DNA: TGTGCCAGCAGCTTCCGGGCCGACACTGAAGCTTTCTTT
CDR3: CASSFRADTEAFF
D: .
length: 13
size: .
J: TRBJ1-1
V: TRBV5-8

DNA: TGCAGTGCTAGAGAGCGAAATAGCGGGACGTTATCAGATACGCAGTATTTT
CDR3: CSARERNSGTLSDTQYF
D: TRBD2
length: 17
size: many
J: TRBJ2-3
V: TRBV20-1

DNA: TGTGCCAGCAGTGAATCGACAGGGACACTCCGGGGGGAGCAGTACTTC
CDR3: CASSESTGTLRGEQYF
D: .
length: 16
size: .
J: TRBJ2-7
V: TRBV25-1

DNA: TGTGCCAGCAGCCAAGTTTCTGGGGGCACTGAAGCTTTCTTT
CDR3: CASSQVSGGTEAFF
D: .
length: 14
size: many
J: TRBJ1-1
V: TRBV3-1

DNA: TGTGCCAGTGACTCCTTCTCTGGAAACACCATATATTTT
CDR3: CASDSFSGNTIYF
D: .
length: 13
size: many
J: TRBJ1-3
V: TRBV28

DNA: TGCAGCGTTGGAGGTAGGAATGAGCAGTTCTTC
CDR3: CSVGGRNEQFF
D: .
length: 11
size: many
J: TRBJ2-1
V: TRBV29-1

DNA: TGCGCCAGCAGTGAATCGGGTCGCGGGAGCTCCTACAATGAGCAGTTCTTC
CDR3: CASSESGRGSSYNEQFF
D: TRBD2
length: 17
size: few
J: TRBJ2-1
V: TRBV10-1

DNA: TGTGCCAGCAGCCAGACAGGGGGAAGCTACGAGCAGTACTTC
CDR3: CASSQTGGSYEQYF
D: TRBD1
length: 14
size: many
J: TRBJ2-7
V: TRBV7-2

DNA: TGTGCCAGCAGAAGACTCCCGTTTGGTGGCTACACCTTC
CDR3: CASRRLPFGGYTF
D: .
length: 13
size: many
J: TRBJ1-2
V: TRBV6-1

DNA: TGTGCCAGCAGCCGAATAACGACTAGTTTGAAAAGCGAGCAGTACTTC
CDR3: CASSRITTSLKSEQYF
D: .
length: 16
size: .
J: TRBJ2-7
V: TRBV14

DNA: TGTGCCAGCAGCTTGCAAGCGGGAGCGGGCAATGAGCAGTTCTTC
CDR3: CASSLQAGAGNEQFF
D: TRBD2
length: 15
size: few
J: TRBJ2-1
V: TRBV7-9

DNA: TGTGCCAGCAGTTTGGACAATCGGCGAGGTGAGCAGTTCTTC
CDR3: CASSLDNRRGEQFF
D: .
length: 14
size: many
J: TRBJ2-1
V: TRBV6-2/TRBV6-3

DNA: TGTGCCTGGAGATCGACTAGCGGGAACGCAGATACGCAGTATTTT
CDR3: CAWRSTSGNADTQYF
D: TRBD2
length: 15
size: .
J: TRBJ2-3
V: TRBV30

DNA: TGCAGTGCTAGAGATAACGGGAGGGGTACAGATACGCAGTATTTT
CDR3: CSARDNGRGTDTQYF
D: TRBD2
length: 15
size: once
J: TRBJ2-3
V: TRBV20-1

DNA: TGTGCCAGCAGCAGGATGACCGGGACTGCAGATACGCAGTATTTT
CDR3: CASSRMTGTADTQYF
D: .
length: 15
size: many
J: TRBJ2-3
V: TRBV3-1

DNA: TGTGCCAGCAGTTACGGACTAGCGGGCACCGGGGAGCTGTTTTTT
CDR3: CASSYGLAGTGELFF
D: TRBD2
length: 15
size: .
J: TRBJ2-2
V: TRBV6-5

DNA: TGCAGTGCTAGAGATAGCGCCCAGACAGATCGAGGACAGCCCCAGCATTTT
CDR3: CSARDSAQTDRGQPQHF
D: .
length: 17
size: many
J: TRBJ1-5
V: TRBV20-1

DNA: TGTGCCTGGAGTGAAGTAGGATTCTCTGGAAACACCATATATTTT
CDR3: CAWSEVGFSGNTIYF
D: .
length: 15
size: many
J: TRBJ1-3
V: TRBV30